This TCR beta chain was profiled in a study of beta chain features in type 1 diabetes. General observations from the study: Moderately but significantly shorter TCRB CDR3s were found in Type 1 diabetes patients in all four CD4+ subsets. Across patients, naive, central memory and Treg TCRB repertoires exhibited apparently greater similarity than was observed across healthy donors.

Trimming removed 5 bases at V and 4 bases at J, with 6 bases between. The length of the CDR3 is 11 residues. Germline loops: CDR1 SGHTA, CDR2 FQGNSA. On this clone itself: What it binds is unknown. The sample has other DNA sequences that encode this CDR3 too.

Since all of the isolated RNA was reverse transcribed, expressed TCRB transcripts were what got sequenced. Sequencing used immunoSEQ multiplex PCR; TCRdb keeps in-frame clones, though not all of them. The sample yields around 280,000 clones, approximately 16% seen once. Source material: naive CD4+ T cells from blood. This TCR was sampled from a man between 18 and 29 years old with type 1 diabetes. The chain carries TRBV7-2 and TRBJ2-7; D gene ambiguous. The CDR3 region has the DNA TGTGCCAGCAGCCGAGAGTACGAGCAGTACTTC. Its protein is CASSREYEQYF.